The 18 T cell receptor beta chains in this list originate from one sample, sequenced in a study of naive and memory T cell subsets. An equimolar mix of two oligonucleotides served as the beta constant-region primer for TRBC1 and TRBC2. MiXCR, applied by TCRdb to the UMI-ligation and nested PCR reads, yields one record per CDR3 protein. This table has about 85,000 distinct CDR3 sequences, around 13% appearing once. Sequencing input: central memory CD4+ T cells from blood. The receptors here all came from a human donor in good health.

This chain joins TRBV20-1 and TRBJ1-2, with D perhaps TRBD1 (6 bases). Trimming shortened V by 1 base and J by 6 bases, and 15 bases separated the two germline ends. The CDR3 covers 14 residues. In germline, CDR1 is DFQATT, CDR2 SNEGSKA (reference sequence). CDR3 protein: CSARVARRGDGYTF. The CDR3 bases are TGCAGTGCTAGAGTAGCCCGCAGGGGTGATGGCTACACCTTC.

This clonotype was picked up a small number of times. The rearrangement uses TRBV25-1 and TRBJ2-2; D unclear. This CDR3 has 12 amino acids. CDR1 is MGHDK and CDR2 is SYGVNS in the germline V gene. The germline V and J ends were trimmed by 6 bases and 6 bases, with 8 bases remaining between them. CDR3: CASSRRSGELFF. The CDR3 nucleotides are TGTGCCAGCAGCAGACGCTCCGGGGAGCTGTTTTTT.

This chain connects TRBV4-2 to TRBJ2-1; 11 bases match TRBD2. Germline V lookup: CDR1 LGHNA, CDR2 YNFKEQ. The trim removed 2 bases at V and 7 bases at J, leaving 7 bases unmatched. CDR3 length: 16 residues. The CDR3 coding sequence is TGTGCCAGCAGCCAAACCGGGACTAGCGGCAGGAATGAGCAGTTCTTC. Amino acid sequence: CASSQTGTSGRNEQFF.

This clonotype was observed at least ten times. This sequence joins TRBV6-1 and TRBJ2-1; D is unclear. This CDR3 is built from 14 residues. Trimming removed 2 bases from V and 12 bases from J, with 17 bases in between. Germline V CDR1 and CDR2: MNHNS, SASEGT. CDR3 sequence (DNA): TGTGCCAGCAGTGAACTGGCGGCACGCGCCGTGCAGTTCTTC. As protein: CASSELAARAVQFF.

This clonotype was detected many times. The chain carries TRBV15 and TRBJ1-6; no clear D. In germline, CDR1 is LNHNV, CDR2 YYDKDF (reference sequence). Trimming removed 1 base from V and 10 bases from J, with 5 bases in between. This CDR3 is built from 12 residues. The CDR3 reads CATSRAGSPLHF. The CDR3 coding sequence is TGTGCCACCAGCAGAGCCGGCTCACCCCTCCACTTT.

The chain links TRBV5-6 to TRBJ2-3; maybe TRBD1 (5 bases). V lost 3 bases and J lost 2, with 22 bases in between. Looked up from germline, CDR1 is SGHDT and CDR2 is YYEEEE. CDR3 length: 18 residues. The CDR3 loop is CASSSLGDPSEDTDTQYF. The CDR3 bases are TGTGCCAGCAGCTCATTAGGGGATCCAAGCGAGGACACAGATACGCAGTATTTT.

This clonotype has more than one count but fewer than ten. CDR3 in DNA: TGCAGTGCTAGCGGTTATAACTATGGCTACACCTTC. This encodes CSASGYNYGYTF. This chain connects TRBV20-1 to TRBJ1-2; D is uncertain. Looked up from germline, CDR1 is DFQATT and CDR2 is SNEGSKA (reference sequence). V lost 3 bases and J 1 base, leaving 6 bases between the germline ends. This CDR3 region has 12 residues.

This clonotype was seen more than once but under ten times. J is TRBJ2-1 and V is TRBV3-1; D might be TRBD2 (6 bases). CDR3 length equals 17 residues. V lost 0 bases and J lost 9, with 21 bases in between. Germline CDR1 reads LGHDT; CDR2 reads YNNKEL (reference sequence). CDR3 bases: TGTGCCAGCAGCCAAGATCGGGGACTCCCCGGGGAGCGTGAGCAGTTCTTC. Protein sequence: CASSQDRGLPGEREQFF.

J is TRBJ2-7 and V is TRBV7-8; 8 bases are a match to TRBD2. CDR1 is SGHVS, CDR2 FQNEAQ, per germline. V was pared by 1 base and J by 2 bases, with 7 bases of the junction left unmatched. The CDR3 has 16 amino acids. The CDR3 bases are TGTGCCAGCAGCTTAGGGGCGGGAGGACGCACCTACGAGCAGTACTTC. Translation gives CASSLGAGGRTYEQYF.

The table lists this clonotype with many counts. The V and J genes are TRBV20-1 and TRBJ2-1; a possible D gene is TRBD2 (5 bases). Trimming stripped 5 bases from V and 1 base from J, with 15 bases between. Germline CDR1 is DFQATT and CDR2 is SNEGSKA (reference sequence). The CDR3 is 15 residues long. CDR3 residues: CSAGPGGYSYNEQFF. The CDR3 DNA follows: TGCAGTGCTGGGCCGGGCGGGTATTCCTACAATGAGCAGTTCTTC.

The gene calls are TRBV11-2 and TRBJ2-7; D ambiguous. Germline V gene sequence: CDR1 SGHAT, CDR2 FQNNGV. CDR3 length equals 14 residues. The V end was cut by 2 bases, the J end by 1 base, with 9 bases between. The CDR3 DNA follows: TGTGCCAGCAGCTTATATTTCGGATCCTACGAGCAGTACTTC. Protein sequence: CASSLYFGSYEQYF. Filled out from reference TRBV11-2 and TRBJ2-7, the complete variable domain reads EAGVAQSPRYKIIEKRQSVAFWCNPISGHATLYWYQQILGQGPKLLIQFQNNGVVDDSQLPKDRFSAERLKGVDSTLKIQPAKLEDSAVYLCASSLYFGSYEQYFGPGTRLTVT.

This clonotype was seen a few times. The gene calls are TRBV5-1 and TRBJ2-5, with D hard to call. Germline V gene data show CDR1 as SGHRS and CDR2 as YFSETQ. The CDR3 covers 13 residues. V lost 2 bases to trimming and J lost 5 bases, with 10 bases between them. The CDR3 DNA sequence: TGCGCCAGCAGCTTTGATGGGATCGAGACCCAGTACTTC. It is translated as CASSFDGIETQYF.

The rearrangement uses TRBV19 and TRBJ2-3; the D is unclear. There are 15 residues in the CDR3. With 5 bases removed from V and 2 bases from J, the gap between germline ends came to 14 bases. Germline V gives CDR1 LNHDA, CDR2 SQIVND (reference sequence). CDR3 coding DNA: TGTGCCAGTAGTGTATACTCGGCTCACACAGATACGCAGTATTTT. It encodes CASSVYSAHTDTQYF.

This clonotype was counted ten times or more. This chain uses TRBV6-6 with TRBJ2-5; 7 nucleotides agree with TRBD2. The CDR3 has 13 residues. V shed 2 bases, J shed 5 bases, and the junction held 2 bases outside the gene matches. Looked up from germline, CDR1 is MNHNY and CDR2 is SVGAGI (reference sequence). CDR3 sequence: CASSYGEGETQYF. The CDR3 coding sequence is TGTGCCAGCAGTTACGGGGAGGGCGAGACCCAGTACTTC.

The chain couples TRBV7-3 to TRBJ2-6; TRBD2 is a possible D gene (5 bases). Trimming removed 0 bases at V and 0 bases at J, with 6 bases between. The CDR3 runs 16 residues. The germline V gene encodes CDR1 SGHTA and CDR2 FQGTGA. The CDR3 sequence: CASSLTRASGANVLTF. The CDR3 DNA reads as TGTGCCAGCAGCTTAACGCGGGCCTCTGGGGCCAACGTCCTGACTTTC.

This chain uses TRBV5-1 with TRBJ2-2; TRBD1 might be the D (6 bases). This CDR3 comprises 17 residues. From germline, CDR1 is SGHRS and CDR2 YFSETQ. V dropped 5 bases and J dropped 0 bases, with 17 bases sitting between them. In DNA form, the CDR3 reads TGCGCCAGCAGGACCCCCGGGACATTACCGAACACCGGGGAGCTGTTTTTT. Residues: CASRTPGTLPNTGELFF.

This clonotype came up a few times. The V gene is TRBV10-3, the J gene TRBJ2-7; TRBD1 matches 10 bases. The CDR3 loop spans 13 amino acids. The V and J ends lost 6 bases and 6 bases, in that order; junction bases with no gene match: 5. Per germline, CDR1 ENHRY and CDR2 SYGVKD. CDR3 amino acids: CAIRGQGGSEQYF. As DNA, the CDR3 is TGTGCCATCAGAGGACAGGGGGGATCCGAGCAGTACTTC.

The V gene is TRBV6-6, the J gene TRBJ1-2; TRBD1 matches at 11 bases. This CDR3 is built from 15 residues. Per germline, CDR1 MNHNY and CDR2 SVGAGI (reference sequence). Losses at the gene ends were 5 bases for V and 1 base for J; bases not matched to a gene: 3. The CDR3 nucleotides are TGTGCCAGCAGTCGAGGGACAGGGGGTAACTATGGCTACACCTTC. Its protein is CASSRGTGGNYGYTF.